This is a list of T cell receptor beta chains from one sample in a study of a mutant IDH1 vaccine in newly diagnosed glioma. No antigen is known for these receptors. Produced via immunoSEQ multiplex PCR; TCRdb's table is partial and in-frame only. The sample comprises about 120,000 clones, almost 90% of which are singletons, and more than 0.55% rests with the top ten. The sample was PBMCs, taken from a glioma patient whose treatment included an IDH1 peptide vaccine. All receptors derive from a woman in her forties or fifties with glioma. Both conserved end residues are trimmed from each CDR3. The order of the fields is D gene, CDR3 length, V gene, clone size, J gene, CDR3 protein. D genes are given only for firm matches. Where a row states a size, it is once, few, many or the class of an expanded clone; other rows omit it.

>NA|10|TRBV29-1|NA|TRBJ2-5
SGEGGKETQY
>NA|14|TRBV7-3|NA|TRBJ2-6
ASSLKSGAGANVLT
>NA|12|TRBV9|NA|TRBJ2-1
ASSGDSLQGEQF
>NA|10|TRBV5-4|NA|TRBJ1-2
ASSLVGEGYT
>TRBD2|13|TRBV7-2|NA|TRBJ2-2
ASSTGGRAAGELF
>NA|13|TRBV18|NA|TRBJ2-2
ASSPPGLITGELF
>NA|11|TRBV28|NA|TRBJ2-4
ASSLGRGNIQY
>NA|11|TRBV19|NA|TRBJ2-4
ASSIEGGNIQY
>TRBD1|13|TRBV7-9|NA|TRBJ1-3
ASSPQGNGRDTIY
>TRBD2|15|TRBV5-1|NA|TRBJ2-2
ASSPRLAGVLTGELF
>NA|11|TRBV30|NA|TRBJ2-2
ACGEPNTGELF
>NA|12|TRBV5-1|few|TRBJ1-1
ASSLYGGQTEAF
>NA|12|TRBV2|NA|TRBJ1-4
ASCDRTTNEKLF
>TRBD1|10|TRBV29-1|NA|TRBJ1-2
SVGQGASGYT
>NA|12|TRBV10-3|few|TRBJ1-5
AISPGQGNQPQH
>NA|10|TRBV29-1|NA|TRBJ1-2
SVEGQDYGYT
>NA|12|TRBV6-6|NA|TRBJ2-7
ASSYSGSYYEQY
>TRBD2|14|TRBV5-1|NA|TRBJ2-2
ASSLAGRTRTGELF
>NA|12|TRBV2|NA|TRBJ1-1
ASSDYSGRFEAF
>TRBD1|15|TRBV29-1|NA|TRBJ1-2
SAGDRDVPLEGYGYT
>TRBD1|12|TRBV29-1|NA|TRBJ1-1
SVSGQGRGTEAF
>TRBD2|13|TRBV4-1|NA|TRBJ2-3
ASSQDREGADTQY
>NA|12|TRBV25-1|NA|TRBJ1-2
ASRHSTGGYGYT
>TRBD1|12|TRBV5-1|NA|TRBJ2-7
ASSSGQARIEQY
>TRBD1|14|TRBV27|NA|TRBJ1-4
ASSLSPGQGYEKLF
>NA|14|TRBV5-1|NA|TRBJ1-5
ASSLDGRDSNQPQH
>NA|14|TRBV9|NA|TRBJ2-3
ASSGDPMAHTDTQY
>TRBD1|13|TRBV5-6|NA|TRBJ1-2
ASSVQGVPVPGYT
>NA|11|TRBV19|NA|TRBJ1-1
ASSKGWDTEAF
>TRBD1|13|TRBV9|NA|TRBJ2-1
ASSPRGQGYNEQF
>NA|10|TRBV19|NA|TRBJ1-2
ASRGSSYGYT
>TRBD1|11|TRBV27|NA|TRBJ2-7
ASSWDSPYEQY
>NA|11|TRBV7-2|NA|TRBJ2-7
ASSSYRDYEQY
>NA|12|TRBV13|NA|TRBJ1-3
ASSLGGYGNTIY
>NA|15|TRBV9|NA|TRBJ2-1
ASSVSPNPGVYNEQF
>TRBD1|13|TRBV6-6|once|TRBJ1-1
ASRTGQGEGTEAF
>NA|9|TRBV5-8|few|TRBJ2-3
ASSGQDTQY
>NA|9|TRBV28|NA|TRBJ2-7
ASSEPGMEY
>NA|14|TRBV28|NA|TRBJ1-5
ASSFRSRGGNQPQH
>TRBD2|11|TRBV5-1|NA|TRBJ2-7
ASSLHGGGEQY
>NA|12|TRBV10-2|NA|TRBJ2-5
ASSESRVQETQY
>NA|17|TRBV10-3|once|TRBJ2-6
AISESALPIFSGANVLT
>TRBD1|15|TRBV28|once|TRBJ1-6
ASSLGGRGLDNSPLH
>NA|11|TRBV5-4|NA|TRBJ2-5
ASSTVEVGTQY
>NA|12|TRBV5-4|NA|TRBJ2-2
ASSLTAGAEELF
>NA|12|TRBV5-6|few|TRBJ2-5
ASSQATGPETQY
>NA|16|TRBV4-2|NA|TRBJ2-7
ASSQDYRGRLSSYEQY
>NA|13|TRBV9|NA|TRBJ1-4
ASSVAKGREEKLF
>NA|13|TRBV7-9|NA|TRBJ1-4
ASSSLPTTNEKLF
>TRBD2|13|TRBV5-4|NA|TRBJ2-2
ASSLVAGDTGELF
>NA|16|TRBV28|NA|TRBJ1-5
ASSLFIGGEISNQPQH
>TRBD2|14|TRBV5-1|NA|TRBJ2-1
ASSLVGGGAYNEQF
>TRBD2|14|TRBV19|NA|TRBJ2-3
ASSMKTSPSPDTQY
>TRBD2|14|TRBV6-6|NA|TRBJ2-1
ASSYYLAGVGNEQF
>NA|12|TRBV10-3|NA|TRBJ2-7
AISEARGLHEQY
>TRBD2|15|TRBV19|once|TRBJ2-1
ASSPLGLADSYNEQF
>NA|13|TRBV27|NA|TRBJ2-4
ASSLGGAAKNIQY
>NA|11|TRBV6-5|medium-sized|TRBJ1-1
ASSSGENTEAF